The next 9 T cell receptor beta chains were all read from a single sample in a study of vaccination and CD4 T cells after COVID-19. For these TCRs, the target antigens are not known. The Oncomine TCR Beta short-read assay was applied to DNA of cultured CD4+ T cells. TCRdb independently ran MiXCR on the PCR reads; one entry per CDR3 protein. The sample carries under 30,000 distinct CDR3 sequences, around 42% recorded once. Time point defined: late sampling 161 to 241 days after vaccination in three convalescent patients. The sample's treatment: roughly nine-day PBMC culture with coronavirus spike peptide pools or control peptides (ViraFEST assay). The sequencing used CD4+ T cells from blood, cultured in vitro, collected about 7 months after SARS-CoV-2 vaccination. Receptors originate from a human donor who had recovered from COVID-19.

Only a few counts were recorded for this clonotype. The chain carries TRBV7-6 and TRBJ2-5; D is ambiguous. The CDR3 spans 15 residues. The V end lost 1 base, the J end lost 2 bases, and 11 bases lay between the germline ends. Germline CDR1 is SGHVS and CDR2 is FNYEAQ. The CDR3 DNA sequence: TGTGCCAGCAGCTTAGGTTCGGGCAGACAAGAGACCCAGTACTTC. This encodes CASSLGSGRQETQYF.

The chain joins TRBV2 to TRBJ2-1, with TRBD2 as a possible D gene (6 bases). V lost 7 bases and J lost 4, with 11 bases in between. The germline CDR1 and CDR2 sequences are SNHLY and FYNNEI. This CDR3 comprises 13 residues. The CDR3: CASNRDLYNEQFF. For the CDR3, the DNA is TGTGCCAGCAACCGGGACTTGTACAATGAGCAGTTCTTC.

V is TRBV20-1 and J is TRBJ2-3; no clear D. Trimming removed 5 bases at V and 1 base at J, with 16 bases between. CDR1 DFQATT and CDR2 SNEGSKA come from the germline V gene (reference sequence). CDR3 size: 15 residues. In DNA, the CDR3 is TGCAGTGCTCCTTCGGCTGCCTTGGGCACAGATACGCAGTATTTT. Protein product: CSAPSAALGTDTQYF.

The chain uses TRBV7-9 and TRBJ1-2, with D possibly TRBD1 on 5 matching bases. The V end was cut by 0 bases, the J end by 2 bases, with 13 bases between. The germline V gene encodes CDR1 SEHNR and CDR2 FQNEAQ (reference sequence). The CDR3 is made up of 16 amino acids. The CDR3 nucleotides are TGTGCCAGCAGCTTAGCGCGGAGTAAGGGGAACTATGGCTACACCTTC. Residues: CASSLARSKGNYGYTF. Variable domain in full (rest from reference TRBV7-9 and TRBJ1-2): DTGVSQNPRHKITKRGQNVTFRCDPISEHNRLYWYRQTLGQGPEFLTYFQNEAQLEKSRLLSDRFSAERPKGSFSTLEIQRTEQGDSAMYLCASSLARSKGNYGYTFGSGTRLTVV.

This clonotype was seen a handful of times. The J gene is TRBJ2-7, the V gene TRBV7-9; D ambiguous. Looked up from germline, CDR1 is SEHNR and CDR2 is FQNEAQ (reference sequence). This CDR3 comprises 11 residues. V gave up 3 bases and J gave up 3 bases, with 3 bases separating them. The CDR3 here is CASSLSYEQYF. For the CDR3, the DNA is TGTGCCAGCAGCTTGAGCTACGAGCAGTACTTC.

V usage is TRBV6-5 and J usage is TRBJ2-7; TRBD2 agrees at 14 bases. After removal of 2 bases from V and 6 bases from J, the junction contained 9 bases not matched to a gene. This CDR3 is built from 17 residues. Germline lookup yields CDR1 MNHEY and CDR2 SVGAGI. CDR3 region: CASSYPGLAGEAGEQYF. The CDR3 DNA reads as TGTGCCAGCAGTTACCCGGGACTAGCGGGAGAGGCGGGCGAGCAGTACTTC.

This clonotype showed up just a few times. V and J are TRBV20-1 and TRBJ2-7; 7 bases fit TRBD1. The CDR3 sequence is 14 residues long. Trimming at V came to 3 bases and at J to 1 base, leaving 6 bases not matched to a gene. The germline V gene encodes CDR1 DFQATT and CDR2 SNEGSKA (reference sequence). The CDR3, as DNA: TGCAGTGCTAGTAAGGGCAGGGGGTCCTACGAGCAGTACTTC. Protein sequence: CSASKGRGSYEQYF.

The chain couples TRBV28 to TRBJ1-1, with D perhaps matching TRBD1 (6 bases). The germline V and J ends were trimmed by 1 base and 3 bases, with 9 bases remaining between them. Germline CDR1 and CDR2: MDHEN and SYDVKM. The CDR3 has 14 residues. CDR3 coding DNA: TGTGCCAGCAGTTTATTAGGGGGGTACACTGAAGCTTTCTTT. Protein product: CASSLLGGYTEAFF.

This clonotype counts as medium-sized (0.01 to 0.1%). The chain joins TRBV7-2 to TRBJ2-5, with 9 bases fitting TRBD2. This CDR3 region has 19 residues. Germline loops: CDR1 SGHTA, CDR2 FQGNSA. The V segment lost 0 bases and the J segment 0 bases; nucleotides outside the gene matches: 11. The CDR3 DNA sequence: TGTGCCAGCAGCTTAGCTAGAAGTTTAGCGGGGGCGTACCAAGAGACCCAGTACTTC. Protein product: CASSLARSLAGAYQETQYF.